This T cell receptor (beta chain) is drawn from a study of blood T cell repertoires in COVID-19. This clone was counted a few times. This table comes from immunoSEQ multiplex PCR, and its TCRdb copy is limited to in-frame clones, with some not included. The sample yields roughly 70,000 clones, around 88% seen once. Trimming removed 4 bases from V and 1 base from J, with 13 bases in between. The CDR3 length is 15 residues. Per the germline V gene, CDR1 is MDHEN and CDR2 is SYDVKM. The specimen sequenced was peripheral blood. The sequence was collected from a woman aged 70-85 years with acute or convalescent COVID-19. The rearrangement links TRBV28 to TRBJ1-1, with D possibly matching TRBD1 (6 bases). CDR3 in amino acids: CASSSLPTGNTEAFF. The CDR3 DNA sequence: TGTGCCAGCAGTTCACTACCGACAGGGAACACTGAAGCTTTCTTT.